The source of this T cell receptor beta chain is a study of T cell responses to AZD1222 COVID-19 vaccine. Overall study results and limits: Nearly half of unique spike-specific TCRs reportedly avoided B.1.351 and B.1.1.7 mutated regions.

Trimming stripped 3 bases from V and 9 bases from J, with 9 bases between. The CDR3 sequence is 12 residues long. Germline CDR1 is MDHEN and CDR2 is SYDVKM. TCRdb's table, derived via immunoSEQ multiplex PCR, lists solely in-frame clones and lacks some. The sample holds more than 95,000 clones, about 89% seen once. Of note for this clone: What it binds is unknown.

The V and J genes are TRBV28 and TRBJ2-1; the D gene is possibly TRBD1 (5 bases). This clonotype originated in an adult in good health. Source: peripheral blood, taken on day 0 of AZD1222 vaccination. Here the CDR3 reads CASSFRGSEQFF. CDR3 nucleotides: TGTGCCAGCAGTTTTAGGGGTTCTGAGCAGTTCTTC.